This record looks at one T cell receptor beta chain sequence and its context. Its specificity is unknown. Purity exceeded 95% in all sorted populations. In germline, CDR1 is MNHEY, CDR2 SVGAGI. The CDR3 consists of 16 residues. Deletions cut 2 bases from V and 4 bases from J, with 17 bases between. This record belongs to a study of beta chain features in type 1 diabetes. Across the whole study: Cells sorted and examined across all samples totaled around 110,000,000. Study conclusions and caveats: Patients with type 1 diabetes showed fewer VDJ junction insertions and more deletions. All four CD4+ subsets from Type 1 diabetes patients carried moderately but significantly shorter TCRB CDR3s.

Expressed TCRB transcripts were sequenced because the entire RNA isolate underwent reverse transcription. The method was immunoSEQ multiplex PCR; TCRdb's version includes in-frame clones alone and lacks a portion of them. The repertoire holds some 660,000 clones, with about 14% as singletons. J is TRBJ1-1 and V is TRBV6-5, with D perhaps matching TRBD1 (6 bases). The clonotype originates from a young man with type 1 diabetes. The sequenced material came from naive CD4+ T cells from blood. In DNA form, the CDR3 reads TGTGCCAGCAGTTACGGCTGGCAGGGGCCGGGCACTGAAGCTTTCTTT. Its protein product is CASSYGWQGPGTEAFF.